This is a list of T cell receptor beta chains from one sample in a study of blood T cell repertoires in COVID-19. Produced via immunoSEQ multiplex PCR; TCRdb's table is partial and in-frame only. The sample lists some 33,000 clones; approximately 85% were seen once. Sequencing was performed on peripheral blood. These receptors originate from a human donor in a cohort sampled during active COVID-19. Each CDR3 is given with its conserved first and last residue. A D gene is named only where the DNA matches it firmly. Size tells how often a clone was seen (once, few, many) or the class of an expanded clone, and some rows leave it out.

d_call	j_call	v_call	clone_size	cdr3_aa	cdr3_nt
-	TRBJ1-4	TRBV7-2	-	CASSPTVTTNEKLFF	TGTGCCAGCAGCCCCACAGTTACAACTAATGAAAAACTGTTTTTT
-	TRBJ2-1	TRBV5-1	few	CASSLDFNEQFF	TGCGCCAGCAGCTTGGACTTTAATGAGCAGTTCTTC
-	TRBJ2-7	TRBV2	once	CASRDSVIYEQYF	TGTGCCAGCAGGGACAGCGTGATCTACGAGCAGTACTTC
-	TRBJ2-7	TRBV5-1	-	CASSLGAQAREQYF	TGCGCCAGCAGCTTAGGGGCGCAGGCAAGGGAGCAGTACTTC
TRBD1	TRBJ2-1	TRBV12-5	-	CASGLSWGRGPPEQFF	TGTGCTAGTGGTTTGTCTTGGGGCAGGGGGCCACCTGAGCAGTTCTTC
TRBD2	TRBJ2-5	TRBV2	-	CASSRAGTSGGLRETQYF	TGTGCCAGCTCCCGGGCCGGGACTAGCGGGGGGCTGCGGGAGACCCAGTACTTC
TRBD1	TRBJ2-7	TRBV10-2	once	CASSQNRDRVHEQYF	TGCGCCAGCAGTCAAAACCGCGACAGGGTCCACGAGCAGTACTTC
TRBD2	TRBJ2-7	TRBV27	-	CASSRDWAGVPYEQYF	TGTGCCAGCAGTAGGGATTGGGCGGGGGTTCCTTACGAGCAGTACTTC
TRBD1	TRBJ2-5	TRBV5-6	few	CASSFRQGALETQYF	TGTGCCAGCAGCTTCAGGCAGGGGGCGCTTGAGACCCAGTACTTC
-	TRBJ2-1	TRBV7-3	-	CASSLNAGHSYNEQFF	TGTGCCAGCAGCTTAAACGCCGGACACTCCTACAATGAGCAGTTCTTC
-	TRBJ2-7	TRBV27	-	CASSLSASEPYEQYF	TGTGCCAGCAGTTTATCGGCTAGCGAGCCCTACGAGCAGTACTTC
-	TRBJ2-7	TRBV5-8	-	CASSLTPTYEQYF	TGTGCCAGCAGCTTGACTCCAACCTACGAGCAGTACTTC
TRBD2	TRBJ2-3	TRBV5-4	-	CASSLVLGLATDTQYF	TGTGCCAGCAGCTTGGTTCTAGGACTAGCGACAGATACGCAGTATTTT
TRBD1	TRBJ2-1	TRBV5-6	-	CASSWVGQGSEQFF	TGTGCCAGCAGCTGGGTCGGACAGGGAAGTGAGCAGTTCTTC
-	TRBJ1-2	TRBV19	-	CASSIEWQGSGGYTF	TGTGCCAGTAGTATAGAATGGCAGGGATCTGGTGGCTACACCTTC
-	TRBJ2-3	TRBV28	-	CASSLSLREATDTQYF	-
TRBD1	TRBJ2-7	TRBV11-1	once	CASSLLTGEDYEQYF	TGTGCCAGCAGCCTTCTGACAGGGGAGGACTACGAGCAGTACTTC
-	TRBJ2-2	TRBV9	-	CASSVDPGSAGELFF	TGTGCCAGCAGCGTAGACCCCGGCAGCGCCGGGGAGCTGTTTTTT
TRBD2	TRBJ2-2	TRBV18	-	CASSPPGLAGIGELFF	TGTGCCAGCTCACCACCGGGACTAGCGGGGATCGGGGAGCTGTTTTTT
TRBD2	TRBJ2-1	TRBV4-1	-	CASSQDSTGRAYNEQFF	TGCGCCAGCAGCCAAGATAGTACCGGGAGGGCCTACAATGAGCAGTTCTTC
-	TRBJ2-1	TRBV19	-	CASSMNFGQLYNEQFF	TGTGCCAGTAGTATGAATTTCGGACAGCTCTACAATGAGCAGTTCTTC
-	TRBJ2-7	TRBV21-1	-	CASLTGTGCYEQYF	TGTGCCAGTCTCACGGGGACAGGGTGCTACGAGCAGTACTTC
-	TRBJ1-1	TRBV23-1	-	CASSQVTRGMNTEAFF	TGCGCCAGCAGTCAGGTCACAAGGGGAATGAACACTGAAGCTTTCTTT
-	TRBJ1-5	TRBV9	-	CASSVGWLRGSPSYSNQPQHF	TGTGCCAGCAGCGTAGGTTGGCTAAGGGGGAGTCCAAGTTATAGCAATCAGCCCCAGCATTTT
-	TRBJ1-2	TRBV14	-	CASSQGQTYGYTF	TGTGCCAGCAGCCAAGGACAAACCTATGGCTACACCTTC
TRBD1	TRBJ1-1	TRBV18	-	CASSPETGGATEAFF	TGTGCCAGCTCCCCCGAGACAGGGGGCGCGACTGAAGCTTTCTTT
-	TRBJ2-7	TRBV10-1	once	CASSFLQESGEQYF	TGCGCCAGCAGTTTCCTACAGGAGTCTGGGGAGCAGTACTTC
-	TRBJ1-6	TRBV12-2	-	CASRLAPMGDSYDSPLHF	TGTGCAAGTCGCTTAGCGCCTATGGGGGACAGTTACGATTCACCCCTCCACTTT
TRBD2	TRBJ2-5	TRBV3-1/TRBV3-2	-	CASSQVGREGETQYF	TGTGCCAGCAGCCAAGTGGGCAGGGAGGGAGAGACCCAGTACTTC
-	TRBJ1-3	TRBV3-1/TRBV3-2	few	CASRPSGSGNTIYF	TGTGCCAGCAGACCGAGTGGCTCTGGAAACACCATATATTTT
-	TRBJ2-1	TRBV5-1	-	CASSPPGGLYNEQFF	TGCGCCAGCAGCCCACCCGGCGGCCTCTACAATGAGCAGTTCTTC
-	TRBJ1-3	TRBV4-1	large	CASSQEYYSGNTIYF	TGCGCCAGCAGCCAAGAATATTACTCTGGAAACACCATATATTTT
-	TRBJ1-1	TRBV7-8	-	CASSWNWGETEAFF	TGTGCCAGCAGCTGGAATTGGGGGGAGACTGAAGCTTTCTTT
-	TRBJ2-7	TRBV3-1/TRBV3-2	-	CASSHQGLSYEQYF	TGTGCCAGCAGCCATCAGGGGTTGTCCTACGAGCAGTACTTC
-	TRBJ1-6	TRBV6-1	-	CASSEDWGDSPLHF	TGTGCCAGCAGTGAAGACTGGGGGGATTCACCCCTCCACTTT
-	TRBJ2-3	TRBV11-3	-	CASSFGGGGDTQYF	TGTGCCAGCAGCTTCGGTGGCGGAGGGGATACGCAGTATTTT
-	TRBJ1-2	TRBV7-2	-	CASSPGGGRRNYGYTF	TGTGCCAGCAGCCCTGGGGGGGGGCGCCGTAACTATGGCTACACCTTC